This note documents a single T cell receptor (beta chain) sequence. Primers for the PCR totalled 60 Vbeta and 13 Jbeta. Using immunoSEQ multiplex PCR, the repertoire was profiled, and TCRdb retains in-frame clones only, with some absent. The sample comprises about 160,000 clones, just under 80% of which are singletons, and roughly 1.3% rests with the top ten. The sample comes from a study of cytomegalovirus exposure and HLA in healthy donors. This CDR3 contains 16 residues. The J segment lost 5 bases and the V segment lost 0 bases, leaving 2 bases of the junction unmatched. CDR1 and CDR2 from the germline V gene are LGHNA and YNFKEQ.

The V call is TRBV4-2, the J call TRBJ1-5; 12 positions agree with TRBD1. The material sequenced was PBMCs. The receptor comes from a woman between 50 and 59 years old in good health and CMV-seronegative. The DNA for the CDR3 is TGTGCCAGCAGCCAAGAGGGGACAGGGGGCCATCAGCCCCAGCATTTT. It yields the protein CASSQEGTGGHQPQHF.